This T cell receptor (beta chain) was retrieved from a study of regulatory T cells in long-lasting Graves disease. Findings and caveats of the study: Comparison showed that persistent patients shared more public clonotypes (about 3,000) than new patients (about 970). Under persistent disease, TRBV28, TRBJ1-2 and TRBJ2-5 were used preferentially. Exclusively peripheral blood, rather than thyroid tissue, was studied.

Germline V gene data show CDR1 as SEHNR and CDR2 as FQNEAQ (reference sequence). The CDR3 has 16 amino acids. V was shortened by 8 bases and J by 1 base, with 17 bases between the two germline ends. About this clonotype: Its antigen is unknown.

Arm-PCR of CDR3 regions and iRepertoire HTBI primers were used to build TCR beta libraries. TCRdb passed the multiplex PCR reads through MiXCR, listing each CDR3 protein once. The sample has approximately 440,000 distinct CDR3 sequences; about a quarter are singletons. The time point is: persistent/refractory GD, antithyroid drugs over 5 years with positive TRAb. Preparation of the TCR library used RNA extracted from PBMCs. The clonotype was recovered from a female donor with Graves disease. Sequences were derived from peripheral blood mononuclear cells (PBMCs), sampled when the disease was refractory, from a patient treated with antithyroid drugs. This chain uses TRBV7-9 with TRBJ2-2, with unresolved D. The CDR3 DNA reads TGTGCCAGCCGTCGTGCCTCGGCGGTGAACACCGGGGAGCTGTTTTTT. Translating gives CASRRASAVNTGELFF.